Listed here are 29 T cell receptor beta chains from one sample, sequenced in a study of memory CD4+ T cells and cytomegalovirus serostatus. Assay: immunoSEQ multiplex PCR; the TCRdb copy retains only in-frame clones and omits some. The sample has roughly 56,000 clones; about 80% are singletons. Single viable CD3+CD4+CD8-CD45RO+ cells were sorted as the memory CD4+ T cells. The sequencing input was memory CD4+ T cells from blood. These receptors all stem from an adult in good health and CMV-seronegative.

The chain employs TRBV19 and TRBJ2-3, with D hard to call. Trimming cost V 4 bases and J 2 bases, with 13 bases left between them. Germline assignment: CDR1 LNHDA and CDR2 SQIVND (reference sequence). This CDR3 has 15 amino acids. CDR3 sequence: CASSSRAIPTDTQYF. CDR3 nucleotide sequence: TGTGCCAGTAGTAGCCGGGCCATCCCCACAGATACGCAGTATTTT.

The genes are TRBV11-2 and TRBJ2-6; D is possibly TRBD2 (6 bases). From germline, CDR1 is SGHAT and CDR2 FQNNGV. The CDR3 sequence is 16 residues long. V lost 3 bases and J lost 4, with 13 bases in between. DNA of the CDR3: TGTGCCAGCAGCTTCTCGCGGGGCGGCGGGGCCAACGTCCTGACTTTC. This gives the protein CASSFSRGGGANVLTF.

This rearrangement joins TRBV5-1 to TRBJ1-4, with TRBD1 identical over 7 bases. After removal of 5 bases from V and 0 bases from J, the junction contained 10 bases not matched to a gene. Germline-derived CDR1 and CDR2 are SGHRS and YFSETQ. The CDR3 has 17 residues. In DNA, the CDR3 is TGCGCCAGCAGTCCAGAGGAGCAGGGGGCAACTAATGAAAAACTGTTTTTT. This gives the protein CASSPEEQGATNEKLFF.

The CDR3 DNA reads TGTGCCAGCAGCCCTCGGGGTGGGGAGACCCAGTACTTC. Protein sequence: CASSPRGGETQYF. The chain is built from TRBV7-3 and TRBJ2-5; perhaps TRBD2 as D (5 bases). CDR3 length equals 13 residues. V was trimmed by 5 bases and J by 5 bases, leaving 12 bases between them. The germline V gene encodes CDR1 SGHTA and CDR2 FQGTGA.

This sequence joins TRBV4-1 and TRBJ1-4, with 8 bases identical to TRBD1. The J segment lost 8 bases and the V segment lost 0 bases, leaving 2 bases of the junction unmatched. The V gene's germline CDR1 is MGHRA and CDR2 YSYEKL. The CDR3 extends over 14 amino acids. CDR3 loop: CASSQDHRGEKLFF. The CDR3 coding sequence is TGCGCCAGCAGCCAAGATCACAGGGGGGAAAAACTGTTTTTT.

The genes are TRBV19 and TRBJ1-5; D not resolved. V was shortened by 7 bases and J by 5 bases, with 18 bases between the two germline ends. This CDR3 region has 15 residues. Germline-derived CDR1 and CDR2 are LNHDA and SQIVND (reference sequence). CDR3 in amino acids: CASTIGGRSYQPQHF. CDR3 DNA: TGTGCCAGTACCATAGGAGGGAGAAGCTATCAGCCCCAGCATTTT.

The chain joins TRBV7-9 to TRBJ2-6; D ambiguous. CDR3 length equals 15 residues. Trimming left V 2 bases short and J 0 bases short, with 5 bases between. Germline CDR1 is SEHNR and CDR2 is FQNEAQ (reference sequence). DNA for the CDR3: TGTGCCAGCAGCTTATGGGGCTCTGGGGCCAACGTCCTGACTTTC. Amino acid sequence: CASSLWGSGANVLTF.

Concerning this clone: The sample contains more than one DNA sequence encoding this CDR3. J is TRBJ1-5 and V is TRBV9; 7 bases fit TRBD1. From germline, CDR1 is SGDLS and CDR2 YYNGEE. V dropped 0 bases and J dropped 2; count of bases not matched to a gene: 2. This CDR3 contains 15 residues. CDR3 residues: CASSVGQGGNQPQHF. The CDR3 bases are TGTGCCAGCAGCGTAGGACAGGGCGGCAATCAGCCCCAGCATTTT.

This rearrangement joins TRBV5-1 to TRBJ2-3, with D possibly being TRBD1 or TRBD2 (6 bases each). CDR3 length: 15 amino acids. Germline V gene lookup returns CDR1 SGHRS and CDR2 YFSETQ. The ends were cut back, 5 bases at V and 6 bases at J, with 19 bases in the middle. CDR3 nucleotide sequence: TGCGCCAGCAGTCCTCGACTAGGGGACAAGGATACGCAGTATTTT. It translates to CASSPRLGDKDTQYF.

The chain couples TRBV5-4 to TRBJ2-3; 12 nucleotides agree with TRBD2. Germline values: CDR1 SGHNT, CDR2 YYREEE (reference sequence). The CDR3 sequence is 18 residues long. Germline trimming cut 1 base from V and 2 bases from J; bases unmatched to any gene: 8. This CDR3 is CASSLLSSGGADTDTQYF. Written as DNA, the CDR3 is TGTGCCAGCAGCTTGTTGTCTAGCGGGGGGGCCGACACAGATACGCAGTATTTT.

The chain uses TRBV28 and TRBJ2-7; 10 nucleotides match TRBD1. This CDR3 is 14 amino acids long. CDR1 and CDR2 (germline): MDHEN, SYDVKM. Trimming removed 6 bases from V and 1 base from J; junction bases left unmatched: 3. CDR3 DNA sequence: TGTGCCAGCAGGGGGACAGGGGCTTCCTACGAGCAGTACTTC. It codes for CASRGTGASYEQYF.

The rearrangement joins TRBV30 to TRBJ2-7; TRBD1 is a possible D gene (6 bases). Between the trimmed V and J ends, which lost 3 bases and 0 bases, there was a span of 18 bases. This CDR3 contains 16 residues. Germline V gives CDR1 GTSNPN, CDR2 SVGIG (reference sequence). The CDR3 region has the DNA TGTGCCTGGAGAGAGACCCGACAGGTGCTCTCCTACGAGCAGTACTTC. This translates into CAWRETRQVLSYEQYF.

The CDR3 bases are TGTGCCAGCAGGGACAGCTCCTATGGCTACACCTTC. This codes for CASRDSSYGYTF. This chain joins TRBV6-5 and TRBJ1-2, with D maybe TRBD1 (6 bases). The CDR3 runs 12 residues. Germline loops: CDR1 MNHEY, CDR2 SVGAGI. V was trimmed by 6 bases and J by 4 bases, leaving 9 bases between them.

The chain combines TRBV6-5 with TRBJ2-5; TRBD2 might be the D (5 bases). Trimming shortened V by 0 bases and J by 5 bases, and 10 bases separated the two germline ends. Germline V CDR1 and CDR2: MNHEY, SVGAGI. The CDR3 sequence is 14 residues long. The CDR3 region is CASSYSETGETQYF. As DNA, the CDR3 is TGTGCCAGCAGTTACTCGGAAACGGGGGAGACCCAGTACTTC.

V gene TRBV28 combines with J gene TRBJ1-5; the D is unclear. This CDR3 is 13 amino acids long. Germline assignment: CDR1 MDHEN and CDR2 SYDVKM. V lost 2 bases, J lost 7 bases, and 9 bases lay in between. CDR3: CASSLQTWQPQHF. In DNA form, the CDR3 reads TGTGCCAGCAGTTTACAAACTTGGCAGCCCCAGCATTTT.

CDR3 loop: CASSVGQGAQQPQHF. The CDR3 coding sequence is TGTGCCAGCAGCGTGGGTCAGGGGGCTCAACAGCCCCAGCATTTT. The rearrangement links TRBV9 to TRBJ1-5; 8 positions agree with TRBD1. CDR3 size: 15 residues. Per germline, CDR1 SGDLS and CDR2 YYNGEE. V lost 2 bases, J lost 7 bases, and 8 bases stayed unmatched.

This chain uses TRBV7-9 with TRBJ2-1, with D maybe TRBD2 (7 bases). Looked up from germline, CDR1 is SEHNR and CDR2 is FQNEAQ (reference sequence). Trimming cost V 7 bases and J 2 bases, with 12 bases left between them. The CDR3 extends over 14 amino acids. The CDR3 is CASNRGAPYNEQFF. CDR3 bases: TGTGCCAGCAACCGGGGGGCGCCCTACAATGAGCAGTTCTTC. The variable domain in full, with the rest retrieved from reference TRBV7-9 and TRBJ2-1, is DTGVSQNPRHKITKRGQNVTFRCDPISEHNRLYWYRQTLGQGPEFLTYFQNEAQLEKSRLLSDRFSAERPKGSFSTLEIQRTEQGDSAMYLCASNRGAPYNEQFFGPGTRLTVL.

The chain is built from TRBV6-1 and TRBJ1-2, with unresolved D. V lost 2 bases and J lost 8, with 15 bases in between. The CDR3 is 14 amino acids. Germline assignment: CDR1 MNHNS and CDR2 SASEGT. The CDR3 is CASSESGGAVGYTF. The CDR3 DNA reads as TGTGCCAGCAGTGAATCAGGCGGAGCGGTCGGCTACACCTTC.

This sequence joins TRBV4-3 and TRBJ2-5; TRBD2 matches 8 bases. This CDR3 has 14 residues. Per the germline V gene, CDR1 is LGHNA and CDR2 is YSLEER. J lost 5 bases, V lost 3 bases, and 5 bases had no gene match. The CDR3 nucleotides read TGCGCCAGCAGCCAGCGGGGGGCTGGGGAGACCCAGTACTTC. Amino acid sequence: CASSQRGAGETQYF.

This sequence joins TRBV18 and TRBJ2-1; tentatively, D is TRBD2 (6 bases). V was trimmed by 4 bases and J by 0 bases, leaving 16 bases between them. Per the germline V gene, CDR1 is KGHSH and CDR2 is LQKENI. The CDR3 has 17 residues. DNA of the CDR3: TGTGCCAGCTCACGTTCAGCGGGCACAAGCTCCTACAATGAGCAGTTCTTC. The encoded protein is CASSRSAGTSSYNEQFF. Supplemented by reference TRBV18 and TRBJ2-1, the full variable domain reads NAGVMQNPRHLVRRRGQEARLRCSPMKGHSHVYWYRQLPEEGLKFMVYLQKENIIDESGMPKERFSAEFPKEGPSILRIQQVVRGDSAAYFCASSRSAGTSSYNEQFFGPGTRLTVL.

The rearrangement joins TRBV5-1 to TRBJ2-7, with TRBD1 matching 9 bases. The germline V gene has CDR1 SGHRS and CDR2 YFSETQ. This CDR3 region has 14 residues. V lost 4 bases, J lost 5 bases, and 7 bases stayed unmatched. This CDR3 reads CASSRSGQGNEQYF. DNA of the CDR3: TGCGCCAGCAGCCGATCGGGACAGGGAAACGAGCAGTACTTC.

This chain links TRBV5-6 with TRBJ1-2, with D unresolved. The length of the CDR3 is 15 residues. CDR1 and CDR2 (germline): SGHDT, YYEEEE. With 5 bases removed from V and 2 bases from J, the gap between germline ends came to 16 bases. The CDR3 reads CASSQTVRKNYGYTF. CDR3 in DNA: TGTGCCAGCAGTCAAACGGTCCGGAAGAACTATGGCTACACCTTC.

The rearrangement uses TRBV28 and TRBJ1-5; possible D gene TRBD1, 5 bases. The V end was cut by 2 bases, the J end by 6 bases, with 8 bases between. From germline, CDR1 is MDHEN and CDR2 SYDVKM. This CDR3 is 13 amino acids long. CDR3 region: CASSLGTTQPQHF. The DNA for the CDR3 is TGTGCCAGCAGTTTAGGGACGACTCAGCCCCAGCATTTT. Full variable domain (rest looked up from reference TRBV28 and TRBJ1-5): DVKVTQSSRYLVKRTGEKVFLECVQDMDHENMFWYRQDPGLGLRLIYFSYDVKMKEKGDIPEGYSVSREKKERFSLILESASTNQTSMYLCASSLGTTQPQHFGDGTRLSIL.

The chain recombines TRBV9 with TRBJ1-2; D gene unclear. Trimming cost V 2 bases and J 7 bases, with 9 bases left between them. CDR1 and CDR2 from the germline V gene are SGDLS and YYNGEE. This CDR3 has 12 amino acids. The CDR3 DNA reads as TGTGCCAGCAGCGTTCCCTATGGTGGCTACACCTTC. This codes for CASSVPYGGYTF.

J is TRBJ2-2 and V is TRBV5-1, with D perhaps TRBD1 or TRBD2 (5 bases each). V lost 7 bases to trimming and J lost 3 bases, with 16 bases between them. The CDR3 is made up of 15 amino acids. Germline CDR1 and CDR2: SGHRS and YFSETQ. CDR3 DNA: TGCGCCAGCGGAGCAAGAGGGGCGGACACCGGGGAGCTGTTTTTT. Protein sequence: CASGARGADTGELFF.

The chain uses TRBV30 and TRBJ2-7, with unresolved D. V was cut by 2 bases and J by 4 bases, with 12 bases left in between. Germline V CDR1 and CDR2: GTSNPN, SVGIG (reference sequence). This CDR3 region has 13 residues. The CDR3 DNA sequence: TGTGCCTGGAGTAGAGACGAAGGTTACGAGCAGTACTTC. Residues: CAWSRDEGYEQYF.

The chain combines TRBV11-1 with TRBJ2-7; 9 positions match TRBD1. The CDR3 contains 15 residues. CDR1 SGHAT and CDR2 FQDESV come from the germline V gene (reference sequence). With 6 bases clipped from V and 3 bases from J, the junction kept 9 bases outside the gene matches. The CDR3 region is CASRASGTGYYEQYF. Here the CDR3 DNA reads TGTGCCAGCAGGGCCTCGGGGACAGGGTACTACGAGCAGTACTTC.

The genes are TRBV13 and TRBJ1-2, with TRBD1 matching over 8 bases. Germline CDR1 reads PRHDT; CDR2 reads FYEKMQ (reference sequence). The CDR3 spans 13 residues. Trimming removed 4 bases from V and 5 bases from J; junction bases left unmatched: 3. Written as DNA, the CDR3 is TGTGCCAGCAGCTCGGGACAGGAGTATGGCTACACCTTC. Protein: CASSSGQEYGYTF.

This clone has just a few counts. V gene TRBV6-1 combines with J gene TRBJ2-1; a possible D gene is TRBD2 (6 bases). With 4 bases removed from V and 8 bases from J, the gap between germline ends came to 21 bases. Germline loops: CDR1 MNHNS, CDR2 SASEGT. The CDR3 runs to 16 residues. CDR3 amino acids: CASSVLGPLEGHEQFF. CDR3 coding DNA: TGTGCCAGCAGTGTTTTAGGGCCTTTGGAGGGCCATGAGCAGTTCTTC.